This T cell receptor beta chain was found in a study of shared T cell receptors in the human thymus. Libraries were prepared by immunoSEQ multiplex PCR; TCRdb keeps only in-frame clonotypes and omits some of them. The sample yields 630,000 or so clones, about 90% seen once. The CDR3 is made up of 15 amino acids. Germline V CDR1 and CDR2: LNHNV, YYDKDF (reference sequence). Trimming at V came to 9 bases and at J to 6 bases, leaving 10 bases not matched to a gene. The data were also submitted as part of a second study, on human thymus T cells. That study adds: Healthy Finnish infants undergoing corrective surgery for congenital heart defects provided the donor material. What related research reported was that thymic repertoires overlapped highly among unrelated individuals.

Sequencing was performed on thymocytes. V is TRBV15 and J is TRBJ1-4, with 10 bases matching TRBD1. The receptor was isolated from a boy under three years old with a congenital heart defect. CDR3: CATTLTGGEDEKLFF. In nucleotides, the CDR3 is TGTGCCACAACGCTGACAGGGGGCGAAGATGAAAAACTGTTTTTT.